This T cell receptor (beta chain) was identified in a study of response to subunit inactivated influenza vaccine. Germline V gene sequence: CDR1 DFQATT, CDR2 SNEGSKA (reference sequence). This CDR3 region has 15 residues. V was pared by 5 bases and J by 11 bases, with 25 bases between. Each CDR3 protein is one row after TCRdb ran MiXCR on the RT-PCR reads. The top ten clones hold around 13% of a sample with approximately 530,000 distinct CDR3 sequences, 6.5% to 8% of them seen once. The source material was PBMCs from blood, sampled approximately 25 months after vaccination. The receptor was isolated from a man between 45 and 75 years old who received an inactivated influenza vaccine. V usage is TRBV20-1 and J usage is TRBJ1-5; maybe TRBD1 (5 bases). CDR3 protein: CSAAPSFGGRRAQHF. As DNA, the CDR3 is TGCAGTGCTGCCCCCTCTTTCGGGGGACGGCGAGCCCAGCATTTT.